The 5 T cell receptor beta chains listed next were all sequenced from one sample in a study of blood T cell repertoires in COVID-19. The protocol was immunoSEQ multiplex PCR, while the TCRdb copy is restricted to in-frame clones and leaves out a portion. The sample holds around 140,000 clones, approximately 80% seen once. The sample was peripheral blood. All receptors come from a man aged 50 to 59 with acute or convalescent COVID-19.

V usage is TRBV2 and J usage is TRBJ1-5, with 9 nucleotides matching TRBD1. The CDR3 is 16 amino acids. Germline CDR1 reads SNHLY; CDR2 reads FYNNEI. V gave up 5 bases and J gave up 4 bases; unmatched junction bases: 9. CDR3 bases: TGTGCCAGCAGTCCAAGGACAGGGGCTGGGAATCAGCCCCAGCATTTT. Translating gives CASSPRTGAGNQPQHF.

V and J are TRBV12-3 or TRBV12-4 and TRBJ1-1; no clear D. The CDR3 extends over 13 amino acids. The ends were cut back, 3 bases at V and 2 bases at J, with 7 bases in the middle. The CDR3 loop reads CASSFQLNTEAFF. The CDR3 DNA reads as TGTGCCAGCAGTTTTCAGTTAAACACTGAAGCTTTCTTT.

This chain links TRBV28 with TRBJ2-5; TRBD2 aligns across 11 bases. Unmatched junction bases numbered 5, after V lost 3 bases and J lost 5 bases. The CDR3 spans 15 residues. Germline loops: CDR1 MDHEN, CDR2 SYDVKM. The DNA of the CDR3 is TGTGCCAGCAGTTTGAGTACTAGCGGGGGTGAGACCCAGTACTTC. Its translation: CASSLSTSGGETQYF. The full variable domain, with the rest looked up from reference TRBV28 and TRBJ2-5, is DVKVTQSSRYLVKRTGEKVFLECVQDMDHENMFWYRQDPGLGLRLIYFSYDVKMKEKGDIPEGYSVSREKKERFSLILESASTNQTSMYLCASSLSTSGGETQYFGPGTRLLVL.

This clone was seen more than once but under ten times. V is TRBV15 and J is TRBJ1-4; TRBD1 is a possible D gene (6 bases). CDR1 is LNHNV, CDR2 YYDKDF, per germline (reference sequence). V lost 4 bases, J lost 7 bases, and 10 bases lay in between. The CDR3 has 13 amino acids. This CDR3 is CATSTGGSEKLFF. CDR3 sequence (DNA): TGTGCCACCAGCACGGGGGGCAGTGAAAAACTGTTTTTT.

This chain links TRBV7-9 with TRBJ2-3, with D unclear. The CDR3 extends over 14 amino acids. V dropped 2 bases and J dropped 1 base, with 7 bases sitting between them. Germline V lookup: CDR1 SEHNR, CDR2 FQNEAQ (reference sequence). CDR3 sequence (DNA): TGTGCCAGCAGCTTAAGCCACCGCACAGATACGCAGTATTTT. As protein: CASSLSHRTDTQYF. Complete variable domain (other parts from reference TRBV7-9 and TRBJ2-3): DTGVSQNPRHKITKRGQNVTFRCDPISEHNRLYWYRQTLGQGPEFLTYFQNEAQLEKSRLLSDRFSAERPKGSFSTLEIQRTEQGDSAMYLCASSLSHRTDTQYFGPGTRLTVL.